This T cell receptor (beta chain) stems from a study of blood T cell repertoires in COVID-19. Looking at the study overall: Sites across the United States, Italy and Spain contributed samples from acute and convalescent COVID-19. T cells, B-cell-depleted T cells, or PBMCs provided the cDNA or gDNA that served as material.

Germline assignment: CDR1 SNHLY and CDR2 FYNNEI. Trimming cost V 8 bases and J 1 base, with 15 bases left between them. This CDR3 is 15 amino acids long. As originally analysed: From reference gene primer amplification, estimates of nucleated cell counts were derived. Method: immunoSEQ multiplex PCR; TCRdb's copy keeps in-frame clones and lacks some. That table supplies the V and J calls and clone size; D and trimming were determined from the DNA. Of about 210,000 clones in the sample, over 75% were seen once. J is TRBJ1-3 and V is TRBV2, with a tentative D call TRBD1 (6 bases). This clonotype was obtained from a woman in her 40s with acute or convalescent COVID-19. The sample consisted of peripheral blood. The CDR3 region has the DNA TGTGCCAGCGGTGGACAGCTTTTTTCTGGAAACACCATATATTTT. Protein: CASGGQLFSGNTIYF.